The 20 T cell receptor beta chains given below trace back to one sample, sequenced in a study of blood T cell repertoires in COVID-19. Profiling relied on immunoSEQ multiplex PCR, and the TCRdb table lists in-frame clones only, not all of them. Of 240,000 or so clones detected, approximately 83% appear once; the ten largest clones hold 9.6%. The sequencing input was peripheral blood. These receptors were taken from a woman of 80 years or more with acute or convalescent COVID-19.

V gene TRBV5-6 combines with J gene TRBJ1-1; TRBD1 aligns across 7 bases. CDR3 size: 15 residues. The germline CDR1 and CDR2 sequences are SGHDT and YYEEEE. The V and J ends lost 1 base and 1 base, in that order; junction bases with no gene match: 4. CDR3 sequence (DNA): TGTGCCAGCAGCTTGTTGGGGACAGAGAACACTGAAGCTTTCTTT. Residues: CASSLLGTENTEAFF.

Comments on this clone: This sample includes further DNA sequences coding for the same CDR3. This chain connects TRBV18 to TRBJ1-1; no clear D. The CDR3 covers 14 residues. Trimming took off 0 bases at V and 1 base at J, with 6 bases between the two ends. Germline V lookup: CDR1 KGHSH, CDR2 LQKENI. CDR3 DNA: TGTGCCAGCTCACCACCCGGTGGGAACACTGAAGCTTTCTTT. This gives the protein CASSPPGGNTEAFF.

The chain recombines TRBV28 with TRBJ1-1; maybe TRBD1 (5 bases). V gave up 7 bases and J gave up 0 bases, with 9 bases separating them. The CDR3 is 13 amino acids. Germline lookup yields CDR1 MDHEN and CDR2 SYDVKM. CDR3 amino acids: CASTGGMNTEAFF. Written as DNA, the CDR3 is TGTGCCAGCACCGGGGGGATGAACACTGAAGCTTTCTTT.

The chain uses TRBV27 and TRBJ2-3; 9 bases agree with TRBD1. Germline trimming cut 3 bases from V and 2 bases from J; bases unmatched to any gene: 12. The CDR3 sequence is 18 residues long. Germline values: CDR1 MNHEY, CDR2 SMNVEV (reference sequence). The CDR3 sequence is CASSLAPPGQGITDTQYF. CDR3 in DNA: TGTGCCAGCAGTTTGGCCCCTCCGGGACAGGGAATCACAGATACGCAGTATTTT.

The chain carries TRBV11-2 and TRBJ2-6, with TRBD1 as a possible D gene (6 bases). This CDR3 spans 16 amino acids. The germline gives CDR1 SGHAT, CDR2 FQNNGV. Deletions cut 5 bases from V and 0 bases from J, with 11 bases between. CDR3 in amino acids: CASSPTGSSGANVLTF. The CDR3 nucleotides read TGTGCCAGCAGCCCAACAGGGAGCTCTGGGGCCAACGTCCTGACTTTC.

J is TRBJ2-3 and V is TRBV2; 8 nucleotides match TRBD1. V lost 4 bases to trimming and J lost 1 base; unmatched junction nucleotides: 7. CDR3 length equals 16 residues. Germline CDR1 SNHLY, CDR2 FYNNEI. CDR3 residues: CASSARTGRGTDTQYF. CDR3 bases: TGTGCCAGCAGTGCTCGGACAGGGAGAGGCACAGATACGCAGTATTTT.

The V call is TRBV6-6, the J call TRBJ1-3; 8 bases are a match to TRBD1. J was trimmed by 4 bases and V by 5 bases; bases with no gene match: 4. The CDR3 is 14 residues long. The germline gives CDR1 MNHNY, CDR2 SVGAGI (reference sequence). The CDR3 DNA follows: TGTGCCAGCAGTGAGACAGGGGTCGGAAACACCATATATTTT. Protein: CASSETGVGNTIYF.

The J gene is TRBJ1-4, the V gene TRBV28; 9 positions match TRBD1. CDR1 and CDR2 (germline): MDHEN, SYDVKM. J gave up 8 bases and V 5 bases, and 9 bases lay outside the gene matches. CDR3 size: 15 residues. CDR3 in amino acids: CASSPPGTGSEKLFF. The CDR3 DNA follows: TGTGCCAGCAGTCCCCCCGGGACAGGGTCCGAAAAACTGTTTTTT.

This chain connects TRBV7-2 to TRBJ1-5; TRBD1 matches at 7 bases. In germline, CDR1 is SGHTA, CDR2 FQGNSA. J was trimmed by 7 bases and V by 5 bases; bases with no gene match: 5. The CDR3 consists of 13 residues. The DNA for the CDR3 is TGTGCCAGCAGCCTCCGACAGGGACAGCCCCAGCATTTT. It yields the protein CASSLRQGQPQHF.

This chain joins TRBV7-9 and TRBJ2-5, with D possibly TRBD1 on 5 matching bases. The CDR3 runs to 15 residues. The germline V gene encodes CDR1 SEHNR and CDR2 FQNEAQ (reference sequence). V was pared by 0 bases and J by 4 bases, with 12 bases between. The CDR3, as DNA: TGTGCCAGCAGCTTAGCAGCGATAAGGGGAGAGACCCAGTACTTC. As protein: CASSLAAIRGETQYF.

This chain uses TRBV5-5 with TRBJ1-1, with 9 bases fitting TRBD1. V trimming: 4 bases; J trimming: 4 bases; junction bases outside the gene matches: 5. Germline V lookup: CDR1 SGHKS, CDR2 YYEKEE (reference sequence). The CDR3 contains 14 residues. The CDR3 region is CASSQTGGRTEAFF. In DNA, the CDR3 is TGTGCCAGCAGCCAGACAGGGGGGCGCACTGAAGCTTTCTTT.

The CDR3 is CASLRGPGYEQYF. The CDR3 region has the DNA TGCGCCAGCCTCAGGGGGCCGGGGTACGAGCAGTACTTC. The chain carries TRBV10-2 and TRBJ2-7; 8 nucleotides match TRBD1. The germline CDR1 and CDR2 sequences are WSHSY and SAAADI. V lost 8 bases, J lost 4 bases, and 7 bases stayed unmatched. The CDR3 runs 13 residues.

The chain carries TRBV6-5 and TRBJ2-5, with 8 bases fitting TRBD1. The CDR3 sequence is 14 residues long. The J segment lost 4 bases and the V segment lost 2 bases, leaving 3 bases of the junction unmatched. Germline CDR1 reads MNHEY; CDR2 reads SVGAGI. The CDR3 here is CASSYGTGRETQYF. The CDR3 nucleotides are TGTGCCAGCAGTTACGGGACAGGAAGAGAGACCCAGTACTTC.

CDR3 in amino acids: CASSLRVGTGTGYTF. DNA for the CDR3: TGTGCCAGCAGCTTGAGGGTCGGGACAGGGACTGGCTACACCTTC. This chain links TRBV5-6 with TRBJ1-2; 9 bases are a match to TRBD1. The CDR3 extends over 15 amino acids. Germline-derived CDR1 and CDR2 are SGHDT and YYEEEE. Germline trimming cut 1 base from V and 7 bases from J; bases unmatched to any gene: 8.

V gene TRBV7-9 combines with J gene TRBJ1-5; the match to TRBD1 covers 7 bases. J was trimmed by 5 bases and V by 5 bases; bases with no gene match: 3. The CDR3 loop spans 13 amino acids. Germline CDR1 reads SEHNR; CDR2 reads FQNEAQ (reference sequence). The CDR3 here is CASSHDRDQPQHF. The CDR3 region has the DNA TGTGCCAGCAGCCACGACAGGGATCAGCCCCAGCATTTT.

This chain connects TRBV5-1 to TRBJ2-2, with 8 bases aligning to TRBD1. V was pared by 8 bases and J by 0 bases, with 3 bases of the junction left unmatched. Germline V gives CDR1 SGHRS, CDR2 YFSETQ. The CDR3 covers 14 residues. The CDR3 loop is CASRQGTNTGELFF. For the CDR3, the DNA is TGCGCCAGTCGACAGGGGACGAACACCGGGGAGCTGTTTTTT.

The chain couples TRBV5-4 to TRBJ1-2; no firm D call. Germline V gives CDR1 SGHNT, CDR2 YYREEE (reference sequence). V was cut by 0 bases and J by 1 base, with 10 bases left in between. The CDR3 runs 15 residues. The CDR3 is CASSLGSGGNYGYTF. CDR3 DNA sequence: TGTGCCAGCAGCTTGGGGTCAGGTGGTAACTATGGCTACACCTTC. Together with reference TRBV5-4 and TRBJ1-2, the CDR3 gives the full variable domain: ETGVTQSPTHLIKTRGQQVTLRCSSQSGHNTVSWYQQALGQGPQFIFQYYREEENGRGNFPPRFSGLQFPNYSSELNVNALELDDSALYLCASSLGSGGNYGYTFGSGTRLTVV.

The chain is built from TRBV7-8 and TRBJ2-7; 8 nucleotides agree with TRBD2. CDR3 length equals 15 residues. V was pared by 2 bases and J by 2 bases, with 5 bases of the junction left unmatched. Germline loops: CDR1 SGHVS, CDR2 FQNEAQ. The CDR3 DNA is TGTGCCAGCAGCTTATTGGCGGGGGGCCCCTACGAGCAGTACTTC. It specifies CASSLLAGGPYEQYF.

The chain is built from TRBV7-8 and TRBJ1-5, with a tentative D call TRBD1 (6 bases). Germline CDR1 and CDR2: SGHVS and FQNEAQ. The CDR3 spans 13 residues. Trimming left V 7 bases short and J 2 bases short, with 9 bases between. CDR3: CASTPGGNQPQHF. The CDR3 nucleotides are TGTGCCAGCACTCCAGGGGGCAATCAGCCCCAGCATTTT. Looking up the rest from reference TRBV7-8 and TRBJ1-5 gives the full variable domain: GAGVSQSPRYKVAKRGQDVALRCDPISGHVSLFWYQQALGQGPEFLTYFQNEAQLDKSGLPSDRFFAERPEGSVSTLKIQRTQQEDSAVYLCASTPGGNQPQHFGDGTRLSIL.

The rearrangement links TRBV7-9 to TRBJ1-3, with D possibly TRBD1 on 5 matching bases. V was pared by 4 bases and J by 0 bases, with 16 bases between. This CDR3 region has 17 residues. CDR1 and CDR2 (germline): SEHNR, FQNEAQ (reference sequence). The CDR3 protein is CASSWVQGSFSGNTIYF. In nucleotides, the CDR3 is TGTGCCAGCAGCTGGGTGCAGGGCAGCTTCTCTGGAAACACCATATATTTT.